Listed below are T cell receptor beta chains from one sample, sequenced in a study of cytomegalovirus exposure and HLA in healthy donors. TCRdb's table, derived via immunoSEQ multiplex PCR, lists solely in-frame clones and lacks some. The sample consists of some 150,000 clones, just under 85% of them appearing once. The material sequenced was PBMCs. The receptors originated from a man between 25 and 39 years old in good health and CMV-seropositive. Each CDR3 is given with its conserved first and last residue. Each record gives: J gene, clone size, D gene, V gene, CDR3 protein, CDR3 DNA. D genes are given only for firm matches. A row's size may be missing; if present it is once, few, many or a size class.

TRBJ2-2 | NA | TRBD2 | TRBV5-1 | CASSLAGGTDNTGELFF | TGCGCCAGCAGCTTGGCCGGGGGGACGGATAACACCGGGGAGCTGTTTTTT
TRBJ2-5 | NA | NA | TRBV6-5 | CASEEGYATQYF | TGTGCCAGCGAGGAAGGTTACGCGACCCAGTACTTC
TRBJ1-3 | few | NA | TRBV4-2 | CASSHGLPSEGSGNTIYF | TGTGCCAGCAGCCATGGGCTTCCTAGCGAGGGCTCTGGAAACACCATATATTTT
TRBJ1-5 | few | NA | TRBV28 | CASREGIGQPQHF | TGTGCCAGCAGGGAGGGTATAGGACAGCCCCAGCATTTT
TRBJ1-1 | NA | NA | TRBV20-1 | CSAGDNTEAFF | TGCAGTGCCGGAGACAACACTGAAGCTTTCTTT
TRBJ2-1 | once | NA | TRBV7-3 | CASSLQGGNEQFF | TGTGCCAGCAGCCTGCAGGGGGGTAATGAGCAGTTCTTC
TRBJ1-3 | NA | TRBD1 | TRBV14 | CASDNGQDYSGNTIYF | TGTGCCAGCGACAACGGACAGGATTACTCTGGAAACACCATATATTTT
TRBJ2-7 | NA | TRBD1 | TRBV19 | CASNPGQGIYEQYF | TGTGCCAGTAACCCGGGACAGGGTATTTACGAGCAGTACTTC
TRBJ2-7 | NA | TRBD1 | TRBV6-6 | CASSGQGTYEQYF | TGTGCCAGCAGCGGACAGGGAACTTACGAGCAGTACTTC
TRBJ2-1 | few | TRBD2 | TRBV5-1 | CASAGGGLAGGEEQFF | TGCGCCAGCGCCGGGGGGGGACTAGCGGGGGGAGAAGAGCAGTTCTTC
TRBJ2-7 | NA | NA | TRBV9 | CASSVESMGLLSEQYF | TGTGCCAGCAGCGTAGAATCTATGGGGCTTTTGTCCGAGCAGTACTTC
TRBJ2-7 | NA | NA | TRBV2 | CASSDSPYEQYF | TGTGCCAGCAGTGATAGCCCCTACGAGCAGTACTTC
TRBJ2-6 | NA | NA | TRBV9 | CASSVEGEASSGANVLTF | TGTGCCAGCAGCGTAGAAGGGGAGGCCTCATCTGGGGCCAACGTCCTGACTTTC
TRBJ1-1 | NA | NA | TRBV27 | CASSLLQAGDTEAFF | TGTGCCAGCAGTTTACTCCAGGCTGGTGACACTGAAGCTTTCTTT
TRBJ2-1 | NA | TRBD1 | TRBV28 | CASSGRGRISYNEQFF | TGTGCCAGCAGTGGCAGGGGGCGGATCTCCTACAATGAGCAGTTCTTC
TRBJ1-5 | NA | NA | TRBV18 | CASSPRQGEQPQHF | TGTGCCAGCTCACCCCGACAAGGTGAGCAGCCCCAGCATTTT
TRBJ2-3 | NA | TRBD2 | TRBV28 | CASSSGLAGGDTQYF | TGTGCCAGCAGCTCGGGACTAGCGGGAGGGGATACGCAGTATTTT
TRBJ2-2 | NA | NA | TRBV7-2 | CASSLEGMGTGELFF | TGTGCCAGCAGCTTAGAGGGGATGGGAACCGGGGAGCTGTTTTTT
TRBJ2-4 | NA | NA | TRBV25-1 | CASTSGATDIQYF | TGTGCCAGCACCTCAGGGGCTACGGACATTCAGTACTTC
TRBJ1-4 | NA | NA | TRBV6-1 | CASSREINEKLFF | TGTGCCAGCAGTCGGGAGATTAATGAAAAACTGTTTTTT
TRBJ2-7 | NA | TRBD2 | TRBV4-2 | CASSRGGLAGGQYEQYF | TGTGCCAGCAGCCGAGGAGGACTAGCGGGAGGTCAGTACGAGCAGTACTTC
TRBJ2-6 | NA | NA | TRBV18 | CASRRASGANVLTF | TGTGCCAGCCGGCGGGCATCTGGGGCCAACGTCCTGACTTTC
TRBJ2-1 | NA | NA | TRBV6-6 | CASSDSPSYNEQFF | TGTGCCAGTTCGGACAGTCCCTCCTACAATGAGCAGTTCTTC
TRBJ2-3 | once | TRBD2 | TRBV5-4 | CASSLARGGRAADTQYF | TGTGCCAGCAGCTTGGCCCGGGGCGGGAGGGCCGCAGATACGCAGTATTTT
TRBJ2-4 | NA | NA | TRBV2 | CASSDGQGRNIQYF | TGTGCCAGCAGTGATGGCCAGGGCCGCAACATTCAGTACTTC
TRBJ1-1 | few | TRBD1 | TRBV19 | CASIGQGGTEAFF | TGTGCCAGTATCGGACAGGGCGGTACTGAAGCTTTCTTT
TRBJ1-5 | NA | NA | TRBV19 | CASSRGNRVQPQHF | TGTGCCAGTAGTAGGGGGAACAGGGTCCAGCCCCAGCATTTT
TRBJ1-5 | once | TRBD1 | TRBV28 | CASSLDRVNQPQHF | TGTGCCAGCAGTCTCGACAGGGTCAATCAGCCCCAGCATTTT
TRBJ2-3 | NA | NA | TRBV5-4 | CASSLQTSSTDTQYF | TGTGCCAGCAGCTTGCAGACTTCTAGCACAGATACGCAGTATTTT
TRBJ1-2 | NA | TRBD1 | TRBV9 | CASSEGQGGTYGYTF | TGTGCCAGCAGCGAGGGACAGGGTGGTACCTATGGCTACACCTTC
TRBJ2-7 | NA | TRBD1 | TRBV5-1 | CASSLGGGTYEQYF | TGCGCCAGCAGCTTGGGAGGGGGCACCTACGAGCAGTACTTC
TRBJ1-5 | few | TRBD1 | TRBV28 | CASSNGQGHYSNQPQHF | TGTGCCAGCAGCAACGGACAGGGCCACTATAGCAATCAGCCCCAGCATTTT
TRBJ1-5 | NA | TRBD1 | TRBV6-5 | CASSPTGNNQPQHF | TGTGCCAGCAGTCCGACAGGGAACAATCAGCCCCAGCATTTT
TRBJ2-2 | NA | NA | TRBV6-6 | CASSYSSLSGELFF | TGTGCCAGCAGTTACTCGTCCCTATCCGGGGAGCTGTTTTTT
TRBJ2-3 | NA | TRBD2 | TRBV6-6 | CASSSLAGDALDTQYF | TGTGCCAGCAGTAGCCTAGCGGGGGATGCCTTAGATACGCAGTATTTT
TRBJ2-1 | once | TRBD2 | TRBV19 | CASTSGTSGDNEQFF | TGTGCCAGTACCTCCGGGACTAGCGGTGACAATGAGCAGTTCTTC
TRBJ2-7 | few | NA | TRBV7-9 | CASSLAGAHEQYF | TGTGCCAGCAGCTTAGCAGGGGCCCACGAGCAGTACTTC
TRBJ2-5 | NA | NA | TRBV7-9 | CASSLAGQGAHRETQYF | TGTGCCAGCAGCTTAGCGGGTCAAGGGGCCCACCGGGAGACCCAGTACTTC
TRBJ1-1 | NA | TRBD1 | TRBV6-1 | CASSPRQGEAFF | TGTGCCAGCAGCCCCAGACAGGGTGAAGCTTTCTTT
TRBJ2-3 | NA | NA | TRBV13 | CASSLGAASTDTQYF | TGTGCCAGCAGCTTGGGAGCGGCTAGCACAGATACGCAGTATTTT
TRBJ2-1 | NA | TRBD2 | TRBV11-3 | CASSPGLAGGPHNEQFF | TGTGCCAGCAGCCCGGGACTAGCGGGAGGGCCCCACAATGAGCAGTTCTTC
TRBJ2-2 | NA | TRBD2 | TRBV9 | CASNRAGRDTGELFF | TGTGCCAGCAACAGAGCGGGGCGGGACACCGGGGAGCTGTTTTTT
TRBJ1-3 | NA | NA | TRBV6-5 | CASSYDSGTGNTIYF | TGTGCCAGCAGTTACGATTCAGGGACTGGAAACACCATATATTTT
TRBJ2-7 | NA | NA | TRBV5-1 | CASSSQVGLHEQYF | TGCGCCAGCAGCTCTCAGGTGGGGCTCCACGAGCAGTACTTC
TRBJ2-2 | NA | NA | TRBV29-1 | CSVAGPYTGELFF | TGCAGCGTTGCGGGTCCTTACACCGGGGAGCTGTTTTTT
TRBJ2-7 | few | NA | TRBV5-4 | CASSSLYEQYF | TGTGCCAGCAGCTCTCTTTACGAGCAGTACTTC
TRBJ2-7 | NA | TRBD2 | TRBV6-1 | CASRPGLGVNEQYF | TGTGCCAGCAGACCGGGACTAGGTGTAAACGAGCAGTACTTC
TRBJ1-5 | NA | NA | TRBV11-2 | CASSQQGYNQPQHF | TGTGCCAGCAGCCAACAGGGCTACAATCAGCCCCAGCATTTT
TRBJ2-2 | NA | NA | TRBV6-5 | CASSFLSGAGTGELFF | TGTGCCAGCAGTTTCCTTAGCGGAGCGGGCACCGGGGAGCTGTTTTTT
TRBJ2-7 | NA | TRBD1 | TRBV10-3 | CAISTGVSYYEQYF | TGTGCCATCAGTACAGGGGTCAGTTACTACGAGCAGTACTTC
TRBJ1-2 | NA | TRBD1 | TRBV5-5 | CASSSGTAGYTF | TGTGCCAGCAGCTCGGGGACAGCTGGCTACACCTTC
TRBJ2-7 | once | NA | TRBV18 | CASSPPRAFAYEQYF | TGTGCCAGCTCACCACCGAGGGCGTTCGCCTACGAGCAGTACTTC
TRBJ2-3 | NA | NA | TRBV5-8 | CASSPRGDSSTDTQYF | TGTGCCAGCAGCCCGAGGGGGGACAGCAGCACAGATACGCAGTATTTT
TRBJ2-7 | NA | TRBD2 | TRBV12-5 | CASGLAEGLAGRNEQYF | TGTGCTAGTGGTTTGGCCGAAGGACTAGCGGGACGAAACGAGCAGTACTTC
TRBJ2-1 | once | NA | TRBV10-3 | CATRGGAVNEQFF | TGTGCCACCCGAGGAGGGGCGGTAAATGAGCAGTTCTTC
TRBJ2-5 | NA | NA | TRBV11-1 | CASRPPGRSQETQYF | TGTGCCAGCAGGCCCCCAGGCCGATCCCAAGAGACCCAGTACTTC
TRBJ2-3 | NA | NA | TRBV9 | CASSVLWEDTQYF | TGTGCCAGCAGCGTCCTCTGGGAGGATACGCAGTATTTT
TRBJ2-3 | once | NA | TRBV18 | CASSPLNTKHTDTQYF | TGTGCCAGCTCACCTCTAAATACTAAACACACAGATACGCAGTATTTT
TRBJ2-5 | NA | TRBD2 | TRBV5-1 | CASSLKLAGGLIRGETQYF | TGCGCCAGCAGCTTGAAGCTAGCGGGGGGGCTGATTCGAGGAGAGACCCAGTACTTC
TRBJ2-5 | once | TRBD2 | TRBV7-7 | CASSLEGGGAETQYF | TGTGCTAGCAGCTTAGAAGGCGGGGGGGCCGAGACCCAGTACTTC